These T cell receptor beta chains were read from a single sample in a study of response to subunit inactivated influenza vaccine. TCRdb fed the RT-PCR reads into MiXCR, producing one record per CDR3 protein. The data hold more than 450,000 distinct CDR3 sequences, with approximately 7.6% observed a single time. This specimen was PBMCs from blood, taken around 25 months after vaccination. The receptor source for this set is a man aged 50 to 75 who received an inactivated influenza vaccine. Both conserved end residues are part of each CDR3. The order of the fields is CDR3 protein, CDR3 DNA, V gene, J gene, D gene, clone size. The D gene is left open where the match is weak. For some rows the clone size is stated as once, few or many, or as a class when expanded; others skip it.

CDR3aa: CASSPPIQGTSGRAGSYNEQFF; CDR3nt: TGTGCCAGCAGCCCCCCAATTCAAGGGACTAGCGGGAGGGCGGGATCCTACAATGAGCAGTTCTTC; v_gene: TRBV4-2; j_gene: TRBJ2-1; d_gene: TRBD2; abundance: .
CDR3aa: CASSETSGRAYNEQFF; CDR3nt: TGTGCCAGCAGTGAGACTAGCGGGAGGGCTTACAATGAGCAGTTCTTC; v_gene: TRBV25-1; j_gene: TRBJ2-1; d_gene: TRBD2; abundance: .
CDR3aa: CASSRDRGKNGYTF; CDR3nt: TGTGCCAGTAGTAGAGACAGGGGGAAGAATGGCTACACCTTC; v_gene: TRBV19; j_gene: TRBJ1-2; d_gene: TRBD1; abundance: few
CDR3aa: CSARNSGGSSNQPQHF; CDR3nt: TGCAGTGCTAGGAATTCAGGGGGCTCTAGCAATCAGCCCCAGCATTTT; v_gene: TRBV20-1; j_gene: TRBJ1-5; d_gene: TRBD1; abundance: many
CDR3aa: CASSLVATSGGGNIQYF; CDR3nt: TGTGCCAGCAGCTTAGTCGCGACTAGCGGGGGAGGTAACATTCAGTACTTC; v_gene: TRBV7-2; j_gene: TRBJ2-4; d_gene: TRBD2; abundance: few
CDR3aa: CAISAIQGVSGANVLTF; CDR3nt: TGTGCCATCAGTGCAATACAGGGGGTCTCTGGGGCCAACGTCCTGACTTTC; v_gene: TRBV10-3; j_gene: TRBJ2-6; d_gene: TRBD1; abundance: few
CDR3aa: CASSSTGWREGELFF; CDR3nt: TGTGCCAGCAGTTCGACAGGGTGGCGTGAGGGGGAGCTGTTTTTT; v_gene: TRBV28; j_gene: TRBJ2-2; d_gene: TRBD1; abundance: many
CDR3aa: CSATGTSGRIADTQYF; CDR3nt: TGCAGTGCTACAGGGACTAGCGGGAGGATAGCAGATACGCAGTATTTT; v_gene: TRBV20-1; j_gene: TRBJ2-3; d_gene: TRBD2; abundance: many
CDR3aa: CASSKGGGLCEQFF; CDR3nt: TGTGCCAGCAGCAAAGGGGGGGGGCTTTGTGAGCAGTTCTTC; v_gene: TRBV21-1; j_gene: TRBJ2-1; d_gene: .; abundance: .
CDR3aa: CASSELLAGETQYF; CDR3nt: TGTGCCAGCAGTGAACTGCTAGCGGGAGAGACCCAGTACTTC; v_gene: TRBV25-1; j_gene: TRBJ2-5; d_gene: TRBD2; abundance: many
CDR3aa: CASSLMAGTRFSEQFF; CDR3nt: TGTGCCAGCAGTTTAATGGCGGGGACTAGATTCAGTGAGCAGTTCTTC; v_gene: TRBV12-3/TRBV12-4; j_gene: TRBJ2-1; d_gene: TRBD2; abundance: few
CDR3aa: CASSRRGKQETQYF; CDR3nt: TGTGCCAGCAGCCGGCGGGGGAAACAAGAGACCCAGTACTTC; v_gene: TRBV7-2; j_gene: TRBJ2-5; d_gene: TRBD2; abundance: .
CDR3aa: CASSPLRELGNEQFF; CDR3nt: TGTGCCAGCTCACCACTGCGGGAACTGGGGAATGAGCAGTTCTTC; v_gene: TRBV18; j_gene: TRBJ2-1; d_gene: .; abundance: .
CDR3aa: CATSGGTSRTDTQYF; CDR3nt: TGTGCCACTAGTGGGGGTACGTCGCGCACAGATACGCAGTATTTT; v_gene: TRBV10-3; j_gene: TRBJ2-3; d_gene: .; abundance: few
CDR3aa: CASSQTGTAQYF; CDR3nt: TGTGCCAGCAGCCAGACCGGGACAGCGCAGTATTTT; v_gene: TRBV3-1; j_gene: TRBJ2-3; d_gene: TRBD1; abundance: few
CDR3aa: CAISEGGGTYEQYF; CDR3nt: TGTGCCATCAGTGAGGGAGGGGGAACCTACGAGCAGTACTTC; v_gene: TRBV10-3; j_gene: TRBJ2-7; d_gene: .; abundance: many
CDR3aa: CATSDSVARLHYF; CDR3nt: TGTGCCACCAGTGATTCGGTCGCTAGACTCCACTATTTT; v_gene: TRBV24-1; j_gene: TRBJ2-3; d_gene: .; abundance: few
CDR3aa: CASSELTGTYDEQYF; CDR3nt: TGTGCCAGCAGTGAACTTACAGGGACCTACGACGAGCAGTACTTC; v_gene: TRBV2; j_gene: TRBJ2-7; d_gene: .; abundance: .
CDR3aa: CSARFGVETQYF; CDR3nt: TGCAGTGCTAGATTTGGGGTAGAGACCCAGTACTTC; v_gene: TRBV20-1; j_gene: TRBJ2-5; d_gene: .; abundance: .
CDR3aa: CASSLALSGKETQYF; CDR3nt: TGTGCCAGCAGTTTAGCGCTAAGCGGGAAAGAGACCCAGTACTTC; v_gene: TRBV12-3/TRBV12-4; j_gene: TRBJ2-5; d_gene: TRBD2; abundance: few
CDR3aa: CASSQTSGSYNEQFF; CDR3nt: TGTGCCAGCAGTCAGACATCTGGGTCCTACAATGAGCAGTTCTTC; v_gene: TRBV27; j_gene: TRBJ2-1; d_gene: .; abundance: many
CDR3aa: CASSGGSSSYNEQFF; CDR3nt: TGTGCCAGCAGTGGAGGGTCAAGCTCCTACAATGAGCAGTTCTTC; v_gene: TRBV2; j_gene: TRBJ2-1; d_gene: .; abundance: .
CDR3aa: CASSLGGADEKLFF; CDR3nt: TGCGCCAGCAGCTTGGGTGGGGCGGATGAAAAACTGTTTTTT; v_gene: TRBV5-1; j_gene: TRBJ1-4; d_gene: .; abundance: few
CDR3aa: CATSDPRRGNYEQYF; CDR3nt: TGTGCCACCAGTGACCCCCGCAGGGGGAATTACGAGCAGTACTTC; v_gene: TRBV24-1; j_gene: TRBJ2-7; d_gene: TRBD1; abundance: few
CDR3aa: CASGGGPDTQYF; CDR3nt: TGTGCCAGCGGGGGGGGTCCAGATACGCAGTATTTT; v_gene: TRBV28; j_gene: TRBJ2-3; d_gene: TRBD2; abundance: few
CDR3aa: CASSQAAGEWEQFF; CDR3nt: TGTGCCAGCAGCCAGGCGGCGGGGGAATGGGAGCAGTTCTTC; v_gene: TRBV3-1; j_gene: TRBJ2-1; d_gene: TRBD2; abundance: few
CDR3aa: CASSLAGHEQYF; CDR3nt: TGTGCCAGCAGCTTAGCAGGGCACGAGCAGTACTTC; v_gene: TRBV11-2; j_gene: TRBJ2-7; d_gene: .; abundance: .
CDR3aa: CASTQGWNTGELFF; CDR3nt: TGTGCCAGCACTCAGGGGTGGAACACCGGGGAGCTGTTTTTT; v_gene: TRBV6-1; j_gene: TRBJ2-2; d_gene: .; abundance: few
CDR3aa: CATSEQGTPNIQYF; CDR3nt: TGTGCCACCAGTGAGCAGGGAACACCAAACATTCAGTACTTC; v_gene: TRBV24-1; j_gene: TRBJ2-4; d_gene: .; abundance: .
CDR3aa: CASSLVPGGETQYF; CDR3nt: TGCGCCAGCAGCTTGGTACCAGGGGGAGAGACCCAGTACTTC; v_gene: TRBV5-1; j_gene: TRBJ2-5; d_gene: TRBD1; abundance: few
CDR3aa: CASDVGGKLFF; CDR3nt: TGTGCCAGCGATGTAGGAGGAAAACTGTTTTTT; v_gene: TRBV28; j_gene: TRBJ1-4; d_gene: .; abundance: few
CDR3aa: CASRTGTNTGELFF; CDR3nt: TGCGCCAGCAGGACAGGAACGAACACCGGGGAGCTGTTTTTT; v_gene: TRBV5-1; j_gene: TRBJ2-2; d_gene: .; abundance: .
CDR3aa: CASSLVGHGNTIYF; CDR3nt: TGTGCCAGCAGCTTAGTGGGGCACGGAAACACCATATATTTT; v_gene: TRBV7-2; j_gene: TRBJ1-3; d_gene: .; abundance: .
CDR3aa: CASTQPTGNYGYTF; CDR3nt: TGTGCCAGCACCCAACCGACGGGGAACTATGGCTACACCTTC; v_gene: TRBV6-2/TRBV6-3; j_gene: TRBJ1-2; d_gene: .; abundance: .
CDR3aa: CASSLAGGGIEQYF; CDR3nt: TGTGCCAGCAGCTTAGCCGGGGGAGGGATTGAGCAGTACTTC; v_gene: TRBV7-2; j_gene: TRBJ2-7; d_gene: TRBD2; abundance: many
CDR3aa: CASSLLVTDTQYF; CDR3nt: TGTGCCAGCAGCTTACTCGTCACAGATACGCAGTATTTT; v_gene: TRBV7-9; j_gene: TRBJ2-3; d_gene: .; abundance: few
CDR3aa: CASSPGQGVYYGYTF; CDR3nt: TGTGCCAGCAGCCCCGGACAGGGGGTGTACTATGGCTACACCTTC; v_gene: TRBV7-2; j_gene: TRBJ1-2; d_gene: TRBD1; abundance: few
CDR3aa: CASRSPTSGGNTGELFF; CDR3nt: TGCGCCAGCAGGAGCCCGACTAGCGGGGGGAACACCGGGGAGCTGTTTTTT; v_gene: TRBV10-2; j_gene: TRBJ2-2; d_gene: TRBD2; abundance: .
CDR3aa: CSAKQGNQETQYF; CDR3nt: TGCAGTGCCAAACAGGGAAACCAAGAGACCCAGTACTTC; v_gene: TRBV20-1; j_gene: TRBJ2-5; d_gene: .; abundance: .
CDR3aa: CASSLPGGGELFF; CDR3nt: TGTGCCAGCAGCTTGCCTGGGGGCGGGGAGCTGTTTTTT; v_gene: TRBV5-6; j_gene: TRBJ2-2; d_gene: .; abundance: .
CDR3aa: CSARVREIWTSNYGYTF; CDR3nt: TGCAGTGCTAGAGTCAGGGAGATTTGGACATCTAACTATGGCTACACCTTC; v_gene: TRBV20-1; j_gene: TRBJ1-2; d_gene: .; abundance: .
CDR3aa: CASSLLTGFSGANVLTF; CDR3nt: TGTGCCAGCAGCTTATTGACAGGCTTCTCTGGGGCCAACGTCCTGACTTTC; v_gene: TRBV6-5; j_gene: TRBJ2-6; d_gene: .; abundance: .
CDR3aa: CASTHYGRSSTDTQYF; CDR3nt: TGTGCCAGCACCCACTACGGGAGATCTAGCACAGATACGCAGTATTTT; v_gene: TRBV2; j_gene: TRBJ2-3; d_gene: .; abundance: .
CDR3aa: CATSGDRRKLFF; CDR3nt: TGTGCCACCAGCGGAGACAGGAGAAAACTGTTTTTT; v_gene: TRBV15; j_gene: TRBJ1-4; d_gene: .; abundance: many
CDR3aa: CASSQETGNTEAFF; CDR3nt: TGTGCCAGCAGCCAAGAGACAGGCAACACTGAAGCTTTCTTT; v_gene: TRBV4-2; j_gene: TRBJ1-1; d_gene: .; abundance: many
CDR3aa: CASSLVHPYEQYF; CDR3nt: TGTGCCAGCAGCTTAGTCCACCCCTACGAGCAGTACTTC; v_gene: TRBV7-2; j_gene: TRBJ2-7; d_gene: .; abundance: .
CDR3aa: CSARGQLQETQYF; CDR3nt: TGCAGTGCTAGAGGACAGCTCCAAGAGACCCAGTACTTC; v_gene: TRBV20-1; j_gene: TRBJ2-5; d_gene: .; abundance: .
CDR3aa: CSVVSDNEQFF; CDR3nt: TGCAGCGTTGTGAGCGACAATGAGCAGTTCTTC; v_gene: TRBV29-1; j_gene: TRBJ2-1; d_gene: .; abundance: many
CDR3aa: CASSLFTGEGSTDTQYF; CDR3nt: TGTGCCAGCAGCCTCTTTACAGGGGAAGGGAGCACAGATACGCAGTATTTT; v_gene: TRBV7-9; j_gene: TRBJ2-3; d_gene: TRBD1; abundance: .
CDR3aa: CASSDARGGNNEQFF; CDR3nt: TGTGCCAGCAGCGACGCTAGGGGCGGAAACAATGAGCAGTTCTTC; v_gene: TRBV11-1; j_gene: TRBJ2-1; d_gene: .; abundance: .
CDR3aa: CACCSPWLADETYNEQFF; CDR3nt: TGTGCCTGCTGCTCCCCCTGGTTAGCGGACGAGACCTACAATGAGCAGTTCTTC; v_gene: TRBV12-3/TRBV12-4; j_gene: TRBJ2-1; d_gene: .; abundance: .
CDR3aa: CSASKGAHRREAFF; CDR3nt: TGCAGTGCTAGTAAAGGGGCACACCGTAGAGAAGCTTTCTTT; v_gene: TRBV20-1; j_gene: TRBJ1-1; d_gene: .; abundance: .
CDR3aa: CASRPPTGGRVYGYTF; CDR3nt: TGTGCCAGCAGGCCGCCCACAGGGGGCAGGGTCTATGGCTACACCTTC; v_gene: TRBV28; j_gene: TRBJ1-2; d_gene: TRBD1; abundance: .